One T cell receptor beta chain is described in this entry. The CDR3 totals 14 residues. Deletions cut 3 bases from V and 5 bases from J, with 13 bases between. Germline loops: CDR1 LNHNV, CDR2 YYDKDF (reference sequence). This sample stems from a study of blood T cell repertoires in COVID-19. Original processing methods: Estimated nucleated cell counts came from reference gene primer amplification. Sequenced by immunoSEQ multiplex PCR; TCRdb stores in-frame clones only, minus some. From that table come the V and J calls and clone size; the DNA was used to work out D and trimming. This sample has 50,000 to 65,000 clones, with roughly 81% found just once.

The receptor was derived from a woman aged 55 to 70 with acute or convalescent COVID-19. V gene TRBV15 combines with J gene TRBJ1-1; D might be TRBD1 (6 bases). Sequencing was done on a sample of peripheral blood. DNA of the CDR3: TGTGCCACCAGCAGCCACAGGGCAGGAACTGAAGCTTTCTTT. Residues: CATSSHRAGTEAFF.